This is a list of T cell receptor beta chains from one sample in a study of blood T cell repertoires in COVID-19. Sequenced by immunoSEQ multiplex PCR; TCRdb stores in-frame clones only, minus some. The sample shows around 110,000 clones, 86% of them seen only once. Sequencing was performed on peripheral blood. The source of these receptors is a man aged 35-49 years with acute or convalescent COVID-19. Each CDR3 is given with its conserved first and last residue. Only part of the rows carry a size: once, few, many, or a class if the clone is expanded.

V	size	J	CDR3
TRBV29-1	NA	TRBJ1-4	CSVGARANEKLFF
TRBV11-3	NA	TRBJ1-1	CASSPSSSNTEAFF
TRBV30	once	TRBJ1-3	CAWSVSSGNTIYF
TRBV30	NA	TRBJ1-5	CAWSHVRQGDQPQHF
TRBV30	NA	TRBJ1-5	CAWSTDSNQPQHF
TRBV2	NA	TRBJ1-1	CASRGDREDTEAFF
TRBV5-1	NA	TRBJ1-1	CASSLFPGVGNTEAFF
TRBV6-5	once	TRBJ1-1	CASSYDREVTEAFF
TRBV19	NA	TRBJ1-2	CASNLRQGLYGYTF
TRBV3-1/TRBV3-2	NA	TRBJ1-5	CASSQQGNQPQHF
TRBV5-8	NA	TRBJ2-1	CASSPHFGVYNEQFF
TRBV29-1	NA	TRBJ2-5	CSVGFQQETQYF
TRBV4-2	NA	TRBJ2-7	CASSQAPTSGVTYEQYF
TRBV19	NA	TRBJ1-2	CASSKGTGASDTF
TRBV6-2/TRBV6-3	NA	TRBJ1-2	CASSRGMDGYTF
TRBV4-1	NA	TRBJ1-2	CASSQSILGDGYGYTF
TRBV30	NA	TRBJ1-2	CAWSREDGYTF
TRBV11-3	NA	TRBJ2-5	CASSSSYDTETQYF
TRBV27	NA	TRBJ1-2	CASSFTGGYGYTF
TRBV27	NA	TRBJ1-5	CASSLSSGLNQPQHF
TRBV7-2	NA	TRBJ2-1	CASSLTGNEQFF
TRBV2	NA	TRBJ2-7	CASRQPGLAGAYEQYF
TRBV7-8	NA	TRBJ2-7	CASSTGLGIYEQYF
TRBV6-2/TRBV6-3	NA	TRBJ2-1	CASSRSRPEQFF
TRBV3-1/TRBV3-2	NA	TRBJ1-3	CASSLGSAGLSGNTIYF
TRBV2	NA	TRBJ2-5	CASMGTRGGETQYF
TRBV7-9	NA	TRBJ2-1	CASSLGQGRANEQFF
TRBV6-5	NA	TRBJ2-7	CASRLADEQYF
TRBV13	NA	TRBJ2-3	CASSLASGSLDTQYF
TRBV18	once	TRBJ1-5	CASSREGDLPQHF
TRBV30	NA	TRBJ1-5	CAWSADSSNQPQHF
TRBV5-6	NA	TRBJ2-7	CASSEGTGDYEQYF
TRBV30	NA	TRBJ1-5	CAWTTDTSHQPQHF
TRBV19	NA	TRBJ2-1	CASSIGQNSYNEQFF
TRBV5-4	NA	TRBJ1-1	CASSPRQGIAEAFF
TRBV6-6	few	TRBJ1-3	CAIRGTGNTIYF
TRBV6-2/TRBV6-3	NA	TRBJ2-3	CASSYSTSADTQYF
TRBV7-8	NA	TRBJ1-5	CASSLSRPGNQPQHF
TRBV19	NA	TRBJ1-2	CASSIDVGNYGYTF
TRBV5-6	NA	TRBJ1-1	CASSLDGVIYTEAFF
TRBV24-1	NA	TRBJ1-5	CATSKQGNNQPQHF